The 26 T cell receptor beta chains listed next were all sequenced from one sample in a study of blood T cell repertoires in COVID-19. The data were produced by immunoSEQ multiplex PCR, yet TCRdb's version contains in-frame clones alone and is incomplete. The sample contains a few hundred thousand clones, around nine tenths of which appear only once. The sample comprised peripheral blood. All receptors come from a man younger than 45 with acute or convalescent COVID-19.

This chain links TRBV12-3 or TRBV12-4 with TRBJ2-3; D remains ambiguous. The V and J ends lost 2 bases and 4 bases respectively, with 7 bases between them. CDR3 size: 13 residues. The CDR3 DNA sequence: TGTGCCAGCAGTTTATTGGGCCCAGATACGCAGTATTTT. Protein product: CASSLLGPDTQYF.

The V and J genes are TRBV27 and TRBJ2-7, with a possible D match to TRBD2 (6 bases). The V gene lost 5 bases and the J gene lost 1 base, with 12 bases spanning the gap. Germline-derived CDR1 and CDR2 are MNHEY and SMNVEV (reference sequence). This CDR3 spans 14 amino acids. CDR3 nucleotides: TGTGCCAGCAGTCTGCTGGGGGGTTCCTACGAGCAGTACTTC. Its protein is CASSLLGGSYEQYF.

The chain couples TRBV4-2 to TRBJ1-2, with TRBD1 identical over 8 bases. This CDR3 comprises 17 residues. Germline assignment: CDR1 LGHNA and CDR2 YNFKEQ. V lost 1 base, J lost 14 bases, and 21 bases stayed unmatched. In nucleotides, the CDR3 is TGTGCCAGCAGCCAAGTCTCCTTCACCGGGACAGGACCTTTCGCAACCTTC. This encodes CASSQVSFTGTGPFATF.

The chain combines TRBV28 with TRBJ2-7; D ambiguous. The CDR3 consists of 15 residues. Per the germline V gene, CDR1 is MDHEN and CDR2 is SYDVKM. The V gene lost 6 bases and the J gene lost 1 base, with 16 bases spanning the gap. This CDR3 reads CASRATHGSSYEQYF. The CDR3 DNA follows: TGTGCCAGCAGGGCGACTCATGGCTCGTCCTACGAGCAGTACTTC.

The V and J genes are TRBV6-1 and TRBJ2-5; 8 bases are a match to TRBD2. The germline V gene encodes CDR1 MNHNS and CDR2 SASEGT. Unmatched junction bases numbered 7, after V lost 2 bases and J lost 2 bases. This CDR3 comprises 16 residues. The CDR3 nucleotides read TGTGCCAGCAGTGAATTGTTAGCGGGGATACAAGAGACCCAGTACTTC. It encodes CASSELLAGIQETQYF.

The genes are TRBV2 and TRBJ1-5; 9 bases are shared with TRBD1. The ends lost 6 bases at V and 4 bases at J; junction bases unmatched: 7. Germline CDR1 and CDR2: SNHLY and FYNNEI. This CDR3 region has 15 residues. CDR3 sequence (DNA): TGTGCCAGCAGGGGACAGGGCTTACGAAATCAGCCCCAGCATTTT. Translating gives CASRGQGLRNQPQHF.

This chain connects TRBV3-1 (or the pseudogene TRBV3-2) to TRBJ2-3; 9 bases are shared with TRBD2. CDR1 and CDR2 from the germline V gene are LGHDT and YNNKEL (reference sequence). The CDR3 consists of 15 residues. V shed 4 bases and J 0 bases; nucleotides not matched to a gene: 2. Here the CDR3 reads CASSPRGGSTDTQYF. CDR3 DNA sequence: TGTGCCAGCAGCCCGCGGGGGGGGAGCACAGATACGCAGTATTTT.

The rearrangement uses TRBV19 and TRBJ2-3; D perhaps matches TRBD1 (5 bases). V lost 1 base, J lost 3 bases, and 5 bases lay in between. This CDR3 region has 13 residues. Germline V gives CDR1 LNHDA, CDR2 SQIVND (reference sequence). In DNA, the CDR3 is TGTGCCAGTAGTATAGCAGGGACAGATACGCAGTATTTT. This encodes CASSIAGTDTQYF. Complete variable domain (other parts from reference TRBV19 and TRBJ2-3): DGGITQSPKYLFRKEGQNVTLSCEQNLNHDAMYWYRQDPGQGLRLIYYSQIVNDFQKGDIAEGYSVSREKKESFPLTVTSAQKNPTAFYLCASSIAGTDTQYFGPGTRLTVL.

CDR3 coding DNA: TGTGCCTACTCCCTGAGGGACGAGCAGTACTTC. It codes for CAYSLRDEQYF. The chain carries TRBV30 and TRBJ2-7; the D gene is possibly TRBD2 (5 bases). The CDR3 covers 11 residues. Germline V gives CDR1 GTSNPN, CDR2 SVGIG (reference sequence). With 7 bases removed from V and 5 bases from J, the gap between germline ends came to 12 bases.

CDR3 sequence: CASSIASGRGEGNIQYF. Written as DNA, the CDR3 is TGTGCCAGTAGTATAGCTAGTGGCAGGGGAGAGGGAAACATTCAGTACTTC. The chain carries TRBV19 and TRBJ2-4; D is possibly TRBD1 (6 bases). This CDR3 has 17 residues. Germline V gene sequence: CDR1 LNHDA, CDR2 SQIVND (reference sequence). V was pared by 1 base and J by 6 bases, with 19 bases between. Complete variable domain (other parts from reference TRBV19 and TRBJ2-4): DGGITQSPKYLFRKEGQNVTLSCEQNLNHDAMYWYRQDPGQGLRLIYYSQIVNDFQKGDIAEGYSVSREKKESFPLTVTSAQKNPTAFYLCASSIASGRGEGNIQYFGAGTRLSVL.

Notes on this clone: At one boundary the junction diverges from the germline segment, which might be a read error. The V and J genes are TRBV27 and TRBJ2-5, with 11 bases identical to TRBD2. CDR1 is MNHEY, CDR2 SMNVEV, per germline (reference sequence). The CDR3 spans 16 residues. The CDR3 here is CASSFSSGGALETQYF. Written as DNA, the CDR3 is TGTGCCAGTAGTTTCAGTAGCGGGGGGGCATTAGAGACCCAGTACTTC.

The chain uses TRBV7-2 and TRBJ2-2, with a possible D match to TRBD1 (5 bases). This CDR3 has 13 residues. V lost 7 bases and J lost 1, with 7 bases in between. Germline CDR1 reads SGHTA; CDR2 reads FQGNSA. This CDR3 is CASNQGNTGELFF. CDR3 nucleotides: TGTGCCAGCAACCAGGGGAACACCGGGGAGCTGTTTTTT.

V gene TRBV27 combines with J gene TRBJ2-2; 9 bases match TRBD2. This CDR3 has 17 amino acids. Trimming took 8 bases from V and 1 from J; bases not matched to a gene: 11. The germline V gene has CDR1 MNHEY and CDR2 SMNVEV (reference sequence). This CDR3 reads CASGSLRLAENTGELFF. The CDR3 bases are TGTGCCAGCGGTTCGCTAAGACTAGCGGAGAACACCGGGGAGCTGTTTTTT.

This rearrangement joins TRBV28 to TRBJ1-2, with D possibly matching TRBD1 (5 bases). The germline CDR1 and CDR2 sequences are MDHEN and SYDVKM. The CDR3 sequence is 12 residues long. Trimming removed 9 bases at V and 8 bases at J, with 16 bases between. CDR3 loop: CASTDILRGYTF. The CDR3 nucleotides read TGTGCCAGTACGGACATCCTGCGGGGCTACACCTTC.

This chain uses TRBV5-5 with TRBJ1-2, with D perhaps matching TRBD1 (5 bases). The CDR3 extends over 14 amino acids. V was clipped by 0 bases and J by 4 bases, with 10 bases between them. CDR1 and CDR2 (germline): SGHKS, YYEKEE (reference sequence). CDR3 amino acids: CASSLDFRAYGYTF. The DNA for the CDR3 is TGTGCCAGCAGCTTGGATTTCAGGGCCTATGGCTACACCTTC.

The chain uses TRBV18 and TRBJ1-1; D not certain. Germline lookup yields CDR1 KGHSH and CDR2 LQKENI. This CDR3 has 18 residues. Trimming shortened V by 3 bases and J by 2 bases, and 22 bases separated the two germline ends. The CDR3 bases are TGTGCCAGCTCACCTTTTAACCCTAGTGGCAGAACCAACACTGAAGCTTTCTTT. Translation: CASSPFNPSGRTNTEAFF.

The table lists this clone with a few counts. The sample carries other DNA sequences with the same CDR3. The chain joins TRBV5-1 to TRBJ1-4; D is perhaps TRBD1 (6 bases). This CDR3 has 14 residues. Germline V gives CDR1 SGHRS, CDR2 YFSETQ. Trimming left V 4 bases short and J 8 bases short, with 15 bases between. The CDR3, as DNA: TGCGCCAGCAGCCTAGGGACATTAGGGGAAAAACTGTTTTTT. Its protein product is CASSLGTLGEKLFF.

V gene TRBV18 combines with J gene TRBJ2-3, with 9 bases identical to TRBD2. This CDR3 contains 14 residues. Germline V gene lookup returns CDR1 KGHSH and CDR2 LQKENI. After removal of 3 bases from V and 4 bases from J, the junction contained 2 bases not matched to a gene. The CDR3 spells CASSPGLAPDTQYF. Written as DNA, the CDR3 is TGTGCCAGCTCACCGGGACTAGCCCCAGATACGCAGTATTTT.

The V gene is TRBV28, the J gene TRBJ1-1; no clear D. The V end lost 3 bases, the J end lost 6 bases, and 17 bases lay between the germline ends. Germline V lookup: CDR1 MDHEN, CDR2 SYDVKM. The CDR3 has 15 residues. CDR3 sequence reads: CASSFYEGLRSEAFF. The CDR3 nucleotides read TGTGCCAGCAGTTTCTATGAGGGTCTAAGATCTGAAGCTTTCTTT. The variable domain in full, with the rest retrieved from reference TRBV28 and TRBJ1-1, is DVKVTQSSRYLVKRTGEKVFLECVQDMDHENMFWYRQDPGLGLRLIYFSYDVKMKEKGDIPEGYSVSREKKERFSLILESASTNQTSMYLCASSFYEGLRSEAFFGQGTRLTVV.

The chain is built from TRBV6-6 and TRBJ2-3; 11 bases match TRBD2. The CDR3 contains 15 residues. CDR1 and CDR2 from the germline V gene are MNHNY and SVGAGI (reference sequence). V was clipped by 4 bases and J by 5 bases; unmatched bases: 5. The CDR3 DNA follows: TGTGCCAGCAGTTCGCCGGGACTAGCGGTAGATACGCAGTATTTT. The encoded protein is CASSSPGLAVDTQYF.

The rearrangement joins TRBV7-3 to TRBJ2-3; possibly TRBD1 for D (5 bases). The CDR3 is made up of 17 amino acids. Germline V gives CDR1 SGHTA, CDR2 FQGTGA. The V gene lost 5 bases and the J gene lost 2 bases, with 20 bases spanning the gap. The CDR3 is CASSIIPGGHLTDTQYF. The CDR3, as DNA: TGTGCCAGCAGCATTATTCCGGGTGGACACCTCACAGATACGCAGTATTTT.

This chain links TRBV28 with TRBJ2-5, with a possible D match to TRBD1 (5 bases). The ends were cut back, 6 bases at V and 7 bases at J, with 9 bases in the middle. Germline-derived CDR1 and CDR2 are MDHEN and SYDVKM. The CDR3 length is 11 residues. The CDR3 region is CASRTDRTQYF. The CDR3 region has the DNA TGTGCCAGCAGGACCGACAGGACCCAGTACTTC.

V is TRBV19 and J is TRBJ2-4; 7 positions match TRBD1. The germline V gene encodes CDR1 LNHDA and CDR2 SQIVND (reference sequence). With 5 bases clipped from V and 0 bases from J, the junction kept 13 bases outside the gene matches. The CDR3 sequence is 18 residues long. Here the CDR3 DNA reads TGTGCCAGTAGTGTATCCCGCACAGGGGACGGAGCCAAAAACATTCAGTACTTC. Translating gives CASSVSRTGDGAKNIQYF.

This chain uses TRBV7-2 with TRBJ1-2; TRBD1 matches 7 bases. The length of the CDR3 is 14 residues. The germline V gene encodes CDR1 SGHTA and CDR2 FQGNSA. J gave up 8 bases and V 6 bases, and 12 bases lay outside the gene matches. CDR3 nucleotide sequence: TGTGCCAGCAGTCCCAGGGCAGGGGGGAGAGGCTACACCTTC. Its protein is CASSPRAGGRGYTF.

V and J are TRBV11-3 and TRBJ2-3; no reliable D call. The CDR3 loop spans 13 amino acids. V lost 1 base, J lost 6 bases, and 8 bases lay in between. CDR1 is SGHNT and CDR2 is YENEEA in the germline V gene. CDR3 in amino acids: CASSLAPSDTQYF. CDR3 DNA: TGTGCCAGCAGCTTAGCTCCGTCTGATACGCAGTATTTT.

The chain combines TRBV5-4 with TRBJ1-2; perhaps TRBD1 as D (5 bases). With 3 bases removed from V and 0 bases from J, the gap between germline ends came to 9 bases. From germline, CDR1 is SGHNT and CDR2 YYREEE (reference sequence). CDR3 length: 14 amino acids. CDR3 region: CASSSGGANYGYTF. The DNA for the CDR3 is TGTGCCAGCAGCTCCGGGGGAGCTAACTATGGCTACACCTTC.